This T cell receptor (beta chain) was captured in a study of post-analysis software for immune sequencing data. Unique-molecular-identifier-tagged TCR beta cDNA libraries were used. TCRdb re-called the PCR reads through MiXCR, storing one row per CDR3 protein. The sample has hundreds of thousands of distinct CDR3 sequences; around 50% are singletons. The CDR3 has 16 residues. V lost 2 bases and J lost 9; bases outside the gene matches: 12. The V gene's germline CDR1 is SGHTA and CDR2 FQGNSA. Study-level results: TRBV5-6, TRBV5-1 and TRBV20-1 were among about 5 TRBV segments more frequent in patients than controls.

Concerning this clonotype itself: The antigen is not known.

This receptor was taken from a girl aged 10-17 years with multiple sclerosis. Sequencing input: blood. V gene TRBV7-2 combines with J gene TRBJ2-3, with 9 bases that match TRBD2. CDR3 DNA: TGTGCCAGCAGCTTATTCCCTAGCGGGGTGTCTCCGACGCAGTATTTT. Translated, it gives CASSLFPSGVSPTQYF.